The 9 T cell receptor beta chains listed next were all sequenced from one sample in a study of blood T cell repertoires in COVID-19. Repertoires were generated with immunoSEQ multiplex PCR, while TCRdb's copy carries only in-frame clones and drops some. In the table there are some 390,000 clones, 75% to 90% of which are singletons. The specimen sequenced was PBMCs or T cells enriched from blood (not recorded which). These receptors were collected from a man under 40 who had recovered from COVID-19.

This chain uses TRBV10-1 with TRBJ2-7, with 8 bases aligning to TRBD1. There are 14 residues in the CDR3. Trimming at V came to 2 bases and at J to 9 bases, leaving 9 bases not matched to a gene. Germline CDR1 is WNHNN and CDR2 is SYGVQD (reference sequence). CDR3 bases: TGCGCCAGCAGTGAGGGGACAGGAGGCCGGCGGCAGTACTTC. Protein: CASSEGTGGRRQYF.

The rearrangement links TRBV28 to TRBJ1-5; 7 positions agree with TRBD1. V lost 4 bases and J lost 3; bases outside the gene matches: 6. The CDR3 is made up of 15 amino acids. Germline-derived CDR1 and CDR2 are MDHEN and SYDVKM. This chain's CDR3 is CASSSNRGYNQPQHF. The CDR3 DNA reads TGTGCCAGCAGTTCCAACAGGGGATACAATCAGCCCCAGCATTTT.

The chain combines TRBV10-3 with TRBJ2-2, with TRBD1 matching over 8 bases. The V segment lost 4 bases and the J segment 3 bases; nucleotides outside the gene matches: 4. CDR1 and CDR2 from the germline V gene are ENHRY and SYGVKD. CDR3 size: 15 residues. This CDR3 is CAISVQGADTGELFF. The CDR3, as DNA: TGTGCCATCAGTGTGCAGGGGGCTGACACCGGGGAGCTGTTTTTT.

The J gene is TRBJ2-1, the V gene TRBV19; a possible D gene is TRBD1 (6 bases). The germline V gene has CDR1 LNHDA and CDR2 SQIVND (reference sequence). The V end was cut by 5 bases, the J end by 6 bases, with 20 bases between. The CDR3 loop spans 16 amino acids. The CDR3: CASSAEGWGLLNEQFF. The CDR3 DNA reads TGTGCCAGTAGTGCAGAAGGGTGGGGGCTGCTCAATGAGCAGTTCTTC.

The gene calls are TRBV4-1 and TRBJ2-7; 8 bases match TRBD1. V dropped 1 base and J dropped 2; count of bases not matched to a gene: 4. Germline CDR1 and CDR2: MGHRA and YSYEKL. The CDR3 runs to 15 residues. DNA of the CDR3: TGCGCCAGCAGCCAAGGGACAGGGCCTACCTACGAGCAGTACTTC. Encoded protein: CASSQGTGPTYEQYF.

V usage is TRBV4-1 and J usage is TRBJ2-7; possible D gene TRBD2, 6 bases. V lost 1 base to trimming and J lost 5 bases, with 18 bases between them. CDR3 length equals 16 residues. Looked up from germline, CDR1 is MGHRA and CDR2 is YSYEKL. The CDR3 spells CASSQAGGRGSDEQYF. The CDR3, as DNA: TGCGCCAGCAGCCAAGCCGGGGGTCGGGGTAGTGACGAGCAGTACTTC.

As regards this clone: Other DNA sequences within the sample encode an identical CDR3. This chain uses TRBV7-9 with TRBJ1-2, with D unresolved. Germline lookup yields CDR1 SEHNR and CDR2 FQNEAQ (reference sequence). V was pared by 0 bases and J by 2 bases, with 4 bases between. The CDR3 loop spans 13 amino acids. The CDR3 is CASSLAQNYGYTF. The CDR3 DNA reads TGTGCCAGCAGCTTAGCACAGAACTATGGCTACACCTTC.

V usage is TRBV27 and J usage is TRBJ2-2; 8 nucleotides agree with TRBD1. After removal of 3 bases from V and 5 bases from J, the junction contained 8 bases not matched to a gene. CDR3 length equals 16 residues. Germline CDR1 reads MNHEY; CDR2 reads SMNVEV (reference sequence). Here the CDR3 DNA reads TGTGCCAGCAGTTTTTCGAGGACAGGGATGACCGGGGAGCTGTTTTTT. Its protein product is CASSFSRTGMTGELFF.

The chain uses TRBV12-3 or TRBV12-4 and TRBJ2-3; perhaps TRBD2 as D (5 bases). This CDR3 is 13 amino acids long. The V gene lost 3 bases and the J gene lost 5 bases, with 9 bases spanning the gap. The CDR3 reads CASSLASLDTQYF. Here the CDR3 DNA reads TGTGCCAGCAGTTTGGCTAGCCTAGATACGCAGTATTTT.